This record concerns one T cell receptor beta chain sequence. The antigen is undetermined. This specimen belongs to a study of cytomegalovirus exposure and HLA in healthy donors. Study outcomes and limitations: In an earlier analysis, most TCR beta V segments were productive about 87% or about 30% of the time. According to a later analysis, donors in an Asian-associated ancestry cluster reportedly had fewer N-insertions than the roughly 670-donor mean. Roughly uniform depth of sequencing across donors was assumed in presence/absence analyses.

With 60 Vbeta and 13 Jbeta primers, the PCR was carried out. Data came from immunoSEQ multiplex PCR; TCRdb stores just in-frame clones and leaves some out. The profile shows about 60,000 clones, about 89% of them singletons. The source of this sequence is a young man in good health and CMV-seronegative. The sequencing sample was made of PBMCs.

CDR3 in DNA: TGTGCCAGCAGCATACAGGTTTTCGGCAATGAGCAGTTCTTC. It codes for CASSIQVFGNEQFF. The chain recombines TRBV7-2 with TRBJ2-1, with a tentative D call TRBD1 (5 bases). This CDR3 is 14 amino acids long. V shed 5 bases and J shed 6 bases, with 14 bases lying between them. Germline values: CDR1 SGHTA, CDR2 FQGNSA.